A single sample is the source of the 2 T cell receptor beta chains below, sequenced in a study of vaccination and CD4 T cells after COVID-19. These receptors have no known antigen. Time point meaning: late sampling 161 to 241 days after vaccination in a few convalescent patients. Described treatment: approximately 9-day PBMC culture with coronavirus spike peptide pools or control peptides (ViraFEST assay). An Oncomine TCR Beta short-read assay was used to sequence the DNA from cultured CD4+ T cells. TCRdb re-derived calls from the PCR reads in MiXCR, one entry per CDR3 protein. This table holds 15,000 to 20,000 distinct CDR3 sequences, under 65% found once. Sequences were derived from CD4+ T cells from blood, cultured in vitro, sampled about 7 months after SARS-CoV-2 vaccination. These receptors all stem from a human donor who had recovered from COVID-19.

The chain links TRBV20-1 to TRBJ2-1; 10 bases map to TRBD2. CDR1 and CDR2 from the germline V gene are DFQATT and SNEGSKA (reference sequence). V shed 0 bases, J shed 5 bases, and the junction held 4 bases outside the gene matches. CDR3 length equals 15 residues. The CDR3 protein is CSARDTLAGDNEQFF. CDR3 DNA sequence: TGCAGTGCTAGAGATACGCTAGCGGGAGACAATGAGCAGTTCTTC.

The chain carries TRBV6-5 and TRBJ2-3; 10 bases fit TRBD2. The germline V gene has CDR1 MNHEY and CDR2 SVGAGI. CDR3 length: 16 residues. After removal of 4 bases from V and 2 bases from J, the junction contained 6 bases not matched to a gene. CDR3 coding DNA: TGTGCCAGCAGTTTAGCGGGGGGCCGAATCACAGATACGCAGTATTTT. This encodes CASSLAGGRITDTQYF.